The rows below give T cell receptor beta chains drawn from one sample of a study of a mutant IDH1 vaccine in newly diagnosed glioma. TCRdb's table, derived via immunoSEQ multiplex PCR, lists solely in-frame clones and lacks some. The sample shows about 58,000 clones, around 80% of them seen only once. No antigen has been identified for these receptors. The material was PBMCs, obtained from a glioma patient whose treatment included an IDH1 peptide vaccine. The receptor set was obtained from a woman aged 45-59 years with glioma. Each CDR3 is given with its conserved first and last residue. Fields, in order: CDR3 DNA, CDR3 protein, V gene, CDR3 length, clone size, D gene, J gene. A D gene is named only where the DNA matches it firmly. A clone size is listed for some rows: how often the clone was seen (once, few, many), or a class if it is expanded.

CDR3nt: TGCGCCAGCAGCGTAAGTTGGGACACTGAAGCTTTCTTT; CDR3aa: CASSVSWDTEAFF; v_gene: TRBV5-1; len: 13; abundance: .; d_gene: .; j_gene: TRBJ1-1
CDR3nt: TGTGCCAGCAGTGCGACCCTAGATTATGGCTACACCTTC; CDR3aa: CASSATLDYGYTF; v_gene: TRBV6-1; len: 13; abundance: .; d_gene: .; j_gene: TRBJ1-2
CDR3nt: TGTGCCAGCAGCTTAGGCCCAGGCAACTCCTACGAGCAGTACTTC; CDR3aa: CASSLGPGNSYEQYF; v_gene: TRBV7-2; len: 15; abundance: .; d_gene: .; j_gene: TRBJ2-7
CDR3nt: TGTGCCAGCAGCTTAGTTGGGAAGCTCTACGAGCAGTACTTC; CDR3aa: CASSLVGKLYEQYF; v_gene: TRBV7-9; len: 14; abundance: .; d_gene: .; j_gene: TRBJ2-7
CDR3nt: TGTGCCATCAGTGATGGGGGCCGGGGCCCAGATACGCAGTATTTT; CDR3aa: CAISDGGRGPDTQYF; v_gene: TRBV10-3; len: 15; abundance: .; d_gene: .; j_gene: TRBJ2-3
CDR3nt: TGTGCCATCAGTGAGTCGATAAGGGGTCGGGCCACTGAAGCTTTCTTT; CDR3aa: CAISESIRGRATEAFF; v_gene: TRBV10-3; len: 16; abundance: .; d_gene: .; j_gene: TRBJ1-1
CDR3nt: TGTGCCAGCAGCCCCCCCGGGGGGGAGTACGGCGAGCAGTACTTC; CDR3aa: CASSPPGGEYGEQYF; v_gene: TRBV9; len: 15; abundance: .; d_gene: TRBD2; j_gene: TRBJ2-7
CDR3nt: TGTGCCAGCAGCTTATTAGAATACAGGGTCTATGGCTACACCTTC; CDR3aa: CASSLLEYRVYGYTF; v_gene: TRBV7-9; len: 15; abundance: .; d_gene: .; j_gene: TRBJ1-2
CDR3nt: TGTGCCAGCAGCCCCAGGACTAGCGGGGCCGGGGAGCTGTTTTTT; CDR3aa: CASSPRTSGAGELFF; v_gene: TRBV7-9; len: 15; abundance: once; d_gene: TRBD2; j_gene: TRBJ2-2
CDR3nt: TGTGCCAGCAGCTTTAAGGGCGGAACTGAAGCTTTCTTT; CDR3aa: CASSFKGGTEAFF; v_gene: TRBV7-2; len: 13; abundance: .; d_gene: .; j_gene: TRBJ1-1
CDR3nt: TGTGCCAGCTCGCCCCGGGACAAGATTTCACCCCTCCACTTT; CDR3aa: CASSPRDKISPLHF; v_gene: TRBV18; len: 14; abundance: few; d_gene: .; j_gene: TRBJ1-6
CDR3nt: TGCGCCAGCAACGAGGGGCGGGCCGGGAATGAAAAACTGTTTTTT; CDR3aa: CASNEGRAGNEKLFF; v_gene: TRBV4-1; len: 15; abundance: .; d_gene: .; j_gene: TRBJ1-4
CDR3nt: TGTGCCAGCAGCCCCCAAGCGGGCAAGAGCGACATCTACGAGCAGTACTTC; CDR3aa: CASSPQAGKSDIYEQYF; v_gene: TRBV9; len: 17; abundance: .; d_gene: .; j_gene: TRBJ2-7
CDR3nt: TGTGCCAGTAAATCGGCCGGACAGAGCTCCTACGAGCAGTACTTC; CDR3aa: CASKSAGQSSYEQYF; v_gene: TRBV19; len: 15; abundance: .; d_gene: .; j_gene: TRBJ2-7
CDR3nt: TGTGCCAGCACCGTCTCTGGGTACACCGGGGAGCTGTTTTTT; CDR3aa: CASTVSGYTGELFF; v_gene: TRBV27; len: 14; abundance: .; d_gene: .; j_gene: TRBJ2-2
CDR3nt: TGTGCCGCCCAAACGGGGAGCACTGAAGCTTTCTTT; CDR3aa: CAAQTGSTEAFF; v_gene: TRBV7-2; len: 12; abundance: .; d_gene: .; j_gene: TRBJ1-1
CDR3nt: TGCGCCAGCAGCTCGGACGGCTGGTCTGAGCAGCCCCAGCATTTT; CDR3aa: CASSSDGWSEQPQHF; v_gene: TRBV5-1; len: 15; abundance: .; d_gene: .; j_gene: TRBJ1-5
CDR3nt: TGTGCCAGCAGCCAATACGGACGGCAGCTCTATGGCTACACCTTC; CDR3aa: CASSQYGRQLYGYTF; v_gene: TRBV14; len: 15; abundance: few; d_gene: .; j_gene: TRBJ1-2
CDR3nt: TGCGCCAGCAGCTTGGTCAAGGTCGACAGCACAGATACGCAGTATTTT; CDR3aa: CASSLVKVDSTDTQYF; v_gene: TRBV5-1; len: 16; abundance: once; d_gene: .; j_gene: TRBJ2-3
CDR3nt: TGTGCCAGCAGCTTCCCAGGGAATGAGCAGTTCTTC; CDR3aa: CASSFPGNEQFF; v_gene: TRBV7-2; len: 12; abundance: once; d_gene: .; j_gene: TRBJ2-1
CDR3nt: TGCGCCAGCGACCGAACAGGGGGCGCGTACAATGAGCAGTTCTTC; CDR3aa: CASDRTGGAYNEQFF; v_gene: TRBV5-1; len: 15; abundance: .; d_gene: TRBD1; j_gene: TRBJ2-1
CDR3nt: TGTGCCTGGAGTTCGAGAAGGGGCGAGGGTAATGAAAAACTGTTTTTT; CDR3aa: CAWSSRRGEGNEKLFF; v_gene: TRBV30; len: 16; abundance: .; d_gene: .; j_gene: TRBJ1-4
CDR3nt: TGTGCCAGCAGCCAAAGGAGCGGGGAAAGCTCCTACGAGCAGTACTTC; CDR3aa: CASSQRSGESSYEQYF; v_gene: TRBV13; len: 16; abundance: .; d_gene: TRBD2; j_gene: TRBJ2-7
CDR3nt: TGTGCCAGCTCATCAGACAGCTCTGGAAACACCATATATTTT; CDR3aa: CASSSDSSGNTIYF; v_gene: TRBV18; len: 14; abundance: .; d_gene: .; j_gene: TRBJ1-3
CDR3nt: TGTGCCAGCAGCCCTCGCGCCAATCAGCCCCAGCATTTT; CDR3aa: CASSPRANQPQHF; v_gene: TRBV14; len: 13; abundance: .; d_gene: .; j_gene: TRBJ1-5
CDR3nt: TGTGCCAGCAGGACCCAGGGGACGGGTGAGCAGTTCTTC; CDR3aa: CASRTQGTGEQFF; v_gene: TRBV27; len: 13; abundance: .; d_gene: .; j_gene: TRBJ2-1
CDR3nt: TGTGCCAGCAGCGTTGGAGGGGAGGAGGATCAGCCCCAGCATTTT; CDR3aa: CASSVGGEEDQPQHF; v_gene: TRBV9; len: 15; abundance: .; d_gene: .; j_gene: TRBJ1-5
CDR3nt: TGTGCCAGCAATCAGGGGGGAGAGACCCAGTACTTC; CDR3aa: CASNQGGETQYF; v_gene: TRBV6-5; len: 12; abundance: .; d_gene: .; j_gene: TRBJ2-5
CDR3nt: TGTGCCAGCAGCTTTCCGGGGGGCACGGCTGAAGCTTTCTTT; CDR3aa: CASSFPGGTAEAFF; v_gene: TRBV5-5; len: 14; abundance: .; d_gene: .; j_gene: TRBJ1-1
CDR3nt: TGTGCCAGTAGGAATAGGGGGAAGAGCACCATATATTTT; CDR3aa: CASRNRGKSTIYF; v_gene: TRBV19; len: 13; abundance: few; d_gene: .; j_gene: TRBJ1-3
CDR3nt: TGTGCCAGCAGTCCCGGTGGGGGGAGCGCTCAGCCCCAGCATTTT; CDR3aa: CASSPGGGSAQPQHF; v_gene: TRBV27; len: 15; abundance: .; d_gene: .; j_gene: TRBJ1-5
CDR3nt: TGTGCCAGCAGACACCCTCCGAGGGACCCCCAAGAGACCCAGTACTTC; CDR3aa: CASRHPPRDPQETQYF; v_gene: TRBV21-1; len: 16; abundance: .; d_gene: .; j_gene: TRBJ2-5
CDR3nt: TGTGCCAGCAGCAGGGAGGGACAGTATGGCTACACCTTC; CDR3aa: CASSREGQYGYTF; v_gene: TRBV6-6; len: 13; abundance: .; d_gene: TRBD1; j_gene: TRBJ1-2
CDR3nt: TGTGCCAGCAGGCGTGGGACAGGCCGTAGCACAGATACGCAGTATTTT; CDR3aa: CASRRGTGRSTDTQYF; v_gene: TRBV11-3; len: 16; abundance: .; d_gene: TRBD1; j_gene: TRBJ2-3
CDR3nt: TGTGCCAGCTCACCAGGACAGGGGGGAGGCTACACCTTC; CDR3aa: CASSPGQGGGYTF; v_gene: TRBV18; len: 13; abundance: .; d_gene: TRBD1; j_gene: TRBJ1-2
CDR3nt: TGCGCCAGCAGCTCCAGGGTAGGGACTGAAGCTTTCTTT; CDR3aa: CASSSRVGTEAFF; v_gene: TRBV5-1; len: 13; abundance: .; d_gene: .; j_gene: TRBJ1-1